Sequencing of this T cell receptor beta chain was carried out in a study of vaccination effects on CD4 cells after COVID-19. Overall study: Expansion of antigen-specific CD4+ T cells with viral peptide pools was carried out by the ViraFEST assay before sequencing. It was two doses of either the BNT162b2 or mRNA-1273 vaccine that participants received. Two recovered convalescent patients were sampled 16 days and one week pre-vaccination.

At the end of about 10 days of culture, CD4+ T cells were isolated. At days 3 and 7, half of the medium was exchanged for IL-2 medium. Trimming took 0 bases from V and 4 from J; bases not matched to a gene: 12. Looked up from germline, CDR1 is SGHAT and CDR2 is FQNNGV. The CDR3 extends over 19 amino acids. Repertoires were generated with immunoSEQ multiplex PCR, while TCRdb's copy carries only in-frame clones and drops some. This sample has around 50,000 clones, with 76% found just once. On this clone: Its antigen is still unknown.

The TCR sequence derives from a human donor who had a prior SARS-CoV-2 infection. Sequenced material: CD4+ T cells from PBMCs cultured without peptide, taken before COVID-19 vaccination. The rearrangement joins TRBV11-2 to TRBJ2-1, with 10 nucleotides matching TRBD2. The CDR3 nucleotides read TGTGCCAGCAGCTTAGATTGGAGCGGGGGGGCTGATGGTTACAATGAGCAGTTCTTC. Its protein product is CASSLDWSGGADGYNEQFF.